This section outlines one TCR beta chain sequence together with its context. Its target is not known. The germline V gene encodes CDR1 SGHRS and CDR2 YFSETQ. Losses at the gene ends were 5 bases for V and 5 bases for J; bases not matched to a gene: 10. The CDR3 runs 17 residues. This record belongs to a study of cytomegalovirus exposure and HLA in healthy donors. Overall study results and limits: TCR beta chains numbering roughly 150 were designated cytomegalovirus-associated. Productive rates of about 87% or about 30% were seen for most TCR beta V segments in an earlier analysis.

With 60 Vbeta and 13 Jbeta primers, the PCR was carried out. The table came from immunoSEQ multiplex PCR; TCRdb's copy has only in-frame clones and leaves some out. The table shows 100,000 to 150,000 clones, with over 75% occurring only once. The chain uses TRBV5-1 and TRBJ2-1, with TRBD2 matching 13 bases. The source is a woman aged 40-49 years in good health and CMV-seropositive. Sequencing was performed on PBMCs. CDR3: CASRTGLAGVKNNEQFF. The CDR3 bases are TGCGCCAGCAGGACAGGACTAGCGGGAGTGAAGAACAATGAGCAGTTCTTC.